Detailed here is one T cell receptor beta chain. Its antigen is currently unknown. The sample comes from a study of T cells in localized non-small cell lung cancer. Study-wide results and caveats: Elevated blood T cell density was associated with longer overall survival. Median detection of top 100 tumor clones in adjacent lung was around 57 clones. Uninvolved adjacent lung had more T cell clonality than any other tissue, topping tumor. Because researchers sequenced only one region of the tumor, heterogeneity is still possible.

This table comes from immunoSEQ multiplex PCR, and its TCRdb copy is limited to in-frame clones, with some not included. The sample records a few thousand clones, about 23% being singletons. This CDR3 is 13 amino acids long. CDR1 and CDR2 from the germline V gene are KGHSH and LQKENI. V was shortened by 3 bases and J by 4 bases, with 7 bases between the two germline ends. The TCR was taken from a woman aged 40-75 years with stage I lung adenocarcinoma. The sample consisted of lung tumor tissue, taken before any cancer treatment. The rearrangement links TRBV18 to TRBJ1-5, with D uncertain. The CDR3 region has the DNA TGTGCCAGCTCACCGGGTCCAAATCAGCCCCAGCATTTT. It is translated as CASSPGPNQPQHF.